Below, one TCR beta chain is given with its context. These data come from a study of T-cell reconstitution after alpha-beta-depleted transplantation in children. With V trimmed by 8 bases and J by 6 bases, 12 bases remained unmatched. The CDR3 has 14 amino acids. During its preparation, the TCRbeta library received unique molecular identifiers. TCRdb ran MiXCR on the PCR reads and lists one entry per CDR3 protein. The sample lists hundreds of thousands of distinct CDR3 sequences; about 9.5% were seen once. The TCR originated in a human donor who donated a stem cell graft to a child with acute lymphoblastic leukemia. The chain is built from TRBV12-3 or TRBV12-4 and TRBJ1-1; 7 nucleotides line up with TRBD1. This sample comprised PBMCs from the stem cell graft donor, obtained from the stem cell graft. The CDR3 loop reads CASLYSGTDAEAFF. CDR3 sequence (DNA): TGTGCCAGCCTCTACTCCGGGACAGACGCTGAAGCTTTCTTT.